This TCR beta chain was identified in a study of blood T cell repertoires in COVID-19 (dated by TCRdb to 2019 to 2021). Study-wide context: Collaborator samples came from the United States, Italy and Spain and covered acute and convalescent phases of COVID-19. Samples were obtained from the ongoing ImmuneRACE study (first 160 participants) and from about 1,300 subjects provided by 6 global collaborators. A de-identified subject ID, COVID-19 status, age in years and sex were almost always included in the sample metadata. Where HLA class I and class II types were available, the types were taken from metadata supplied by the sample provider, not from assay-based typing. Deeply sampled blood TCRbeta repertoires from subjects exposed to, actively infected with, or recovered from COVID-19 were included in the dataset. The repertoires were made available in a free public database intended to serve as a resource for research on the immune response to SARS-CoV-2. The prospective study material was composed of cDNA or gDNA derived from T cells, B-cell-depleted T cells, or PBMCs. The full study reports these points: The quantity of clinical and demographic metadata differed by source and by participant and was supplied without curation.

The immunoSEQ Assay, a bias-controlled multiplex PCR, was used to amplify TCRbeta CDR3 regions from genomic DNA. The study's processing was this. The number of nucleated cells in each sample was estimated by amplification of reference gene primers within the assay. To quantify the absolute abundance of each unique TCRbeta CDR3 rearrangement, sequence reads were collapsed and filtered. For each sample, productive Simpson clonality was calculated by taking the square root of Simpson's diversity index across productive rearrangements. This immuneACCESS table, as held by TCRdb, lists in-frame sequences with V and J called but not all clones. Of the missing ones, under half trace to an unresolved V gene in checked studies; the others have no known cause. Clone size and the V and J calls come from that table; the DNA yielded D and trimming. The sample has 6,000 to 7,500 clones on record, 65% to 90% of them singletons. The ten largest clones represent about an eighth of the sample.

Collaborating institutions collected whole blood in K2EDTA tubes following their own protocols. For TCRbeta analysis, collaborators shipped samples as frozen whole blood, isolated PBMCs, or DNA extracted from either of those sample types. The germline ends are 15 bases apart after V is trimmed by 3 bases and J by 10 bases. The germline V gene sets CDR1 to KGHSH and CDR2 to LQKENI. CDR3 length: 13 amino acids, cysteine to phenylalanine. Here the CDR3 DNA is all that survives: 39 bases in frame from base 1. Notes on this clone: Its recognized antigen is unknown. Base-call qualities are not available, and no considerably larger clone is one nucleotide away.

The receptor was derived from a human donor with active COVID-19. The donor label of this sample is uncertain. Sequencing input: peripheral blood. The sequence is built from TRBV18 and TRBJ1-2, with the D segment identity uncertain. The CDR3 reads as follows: CASSPLLESHYTF. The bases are TGTGCCAGCTCACCTCTGCTTGAGAGTCACTACACCTTC. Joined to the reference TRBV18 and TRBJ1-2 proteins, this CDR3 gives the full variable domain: NAGVMQNPRHLVRRRGQEARLRCSPMKGHSHVYWYRQLPEEGLKFMVYLQKENIIDESGMPKERFSAEFPKEGPSILRIQQVVRGDSAAYFCASSPLLESHYTFGSGTRLTVV.